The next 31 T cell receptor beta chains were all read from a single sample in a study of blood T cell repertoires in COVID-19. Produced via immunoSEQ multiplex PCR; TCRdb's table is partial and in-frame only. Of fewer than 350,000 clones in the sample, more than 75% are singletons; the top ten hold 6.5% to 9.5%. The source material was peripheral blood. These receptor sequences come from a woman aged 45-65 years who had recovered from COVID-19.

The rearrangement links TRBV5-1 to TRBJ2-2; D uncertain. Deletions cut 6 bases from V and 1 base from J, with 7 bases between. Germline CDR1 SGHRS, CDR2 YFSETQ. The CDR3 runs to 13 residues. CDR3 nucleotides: TGCGCCAGCAATTCGGGGAACACCGGGGAGCTGTTTTTT. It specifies CASNSGNTGELFF.

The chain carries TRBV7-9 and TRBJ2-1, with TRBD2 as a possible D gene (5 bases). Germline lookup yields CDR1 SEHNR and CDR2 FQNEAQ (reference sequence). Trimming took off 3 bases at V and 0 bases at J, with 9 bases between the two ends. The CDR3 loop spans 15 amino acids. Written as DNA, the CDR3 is TGTGCCAGCAGCTTCAGAGGGAGCTCCTACAATGAGCAGTTCTTC. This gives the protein CASSFRGSSYNEQFF. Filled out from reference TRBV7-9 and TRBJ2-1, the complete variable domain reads DTGVSQNPRHKITKRGQNVTFRCDPISEHNRLYWYRQTLGQGPEFLTYFQNEAQLEKSRLLSDRFSAERPKGSFSTLEIQRTEQGDSAMYLCASSFRGSSYNEQFFGPGTRLTVL.

The CDR3 loop is CASSFDGGTDTQYF. The DNA for the CDR3 is TGTGCCAGCAGCTTCGACGGGGGGACAGATACGCAGTATTTT. The chain is built from TRBV27 and TRBJ2-3; 7 nucleotides line up with TRBD2. The V gene end was trimmed by 6 bases and the J gene end by 3 bases; junction bases not matched to a gene: 6. The CDR3 runs 14 residues. The germline V gene has CDR1 MNHEY and CDR2 SMNVEV (reference sequence).

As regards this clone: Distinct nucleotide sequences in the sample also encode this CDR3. This chain's CDR3 is CASSLGQGSTEAFF. The CDR3 DNA sequence: TGTGCCAGCAGCCTCGGACAGGGGAGCACTGAAGCTTTCTTT. This chain connects TRBV11-2 to TRBJ1-1, with 9 bases lining up with TRBD1. The germline V gene encodes CDR1 SGHAT and CDR2 FQNNGV. The V and J ends lost 5 bases and 4 bases, in that order; junction bases with no gene match: 5. CDR3 size: 14 residues.

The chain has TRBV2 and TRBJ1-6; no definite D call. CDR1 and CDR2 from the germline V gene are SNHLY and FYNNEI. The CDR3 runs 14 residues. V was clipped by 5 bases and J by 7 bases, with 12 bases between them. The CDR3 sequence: CASSLQLLNSPLHF. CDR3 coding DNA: TGTGCCAGCAGTTTACAGCTCTTAAATTCACCCCTCCACTTT.

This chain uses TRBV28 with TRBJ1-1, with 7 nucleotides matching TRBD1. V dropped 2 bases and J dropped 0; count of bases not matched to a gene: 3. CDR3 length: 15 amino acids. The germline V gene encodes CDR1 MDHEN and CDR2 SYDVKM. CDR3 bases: TGTGCCAGCAGTTTAGGGACAGCAATGAACACTGAAGCTTTCTTT. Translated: CASSLGTAMNTEAFF.

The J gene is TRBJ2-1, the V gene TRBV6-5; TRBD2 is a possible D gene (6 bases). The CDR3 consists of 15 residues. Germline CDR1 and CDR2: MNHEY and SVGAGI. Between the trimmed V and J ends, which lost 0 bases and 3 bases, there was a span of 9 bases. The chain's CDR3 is CASSYSLTSYNEQFF. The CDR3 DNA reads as TGTGCCAGCAGTTACTCCTTGACTAGCTACAATGAGCAGTTCTTC.

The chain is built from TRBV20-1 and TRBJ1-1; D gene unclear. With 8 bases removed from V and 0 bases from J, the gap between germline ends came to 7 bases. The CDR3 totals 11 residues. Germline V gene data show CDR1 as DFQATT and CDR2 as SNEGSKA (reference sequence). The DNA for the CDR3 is TGCAGTTGGCGGCTGAACACTGAAGCTTTCTTT. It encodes CSWRLNTEAFF.

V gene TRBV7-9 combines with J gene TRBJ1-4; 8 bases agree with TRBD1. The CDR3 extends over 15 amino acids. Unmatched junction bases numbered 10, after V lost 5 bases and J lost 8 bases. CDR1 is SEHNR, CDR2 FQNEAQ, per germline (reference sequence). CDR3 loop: CASSPTGDLGEKLFF. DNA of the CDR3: TGTGCCAGCAGCCCGACAGGGGACCTTGGGGAAAAACTGTTTTTT. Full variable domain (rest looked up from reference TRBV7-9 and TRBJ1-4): DTGVSQNPRHKITKRGQNVTFRCDPISEHNRLYWYRQTLGQGPEFLTYFQNEAQLEKSRLLSDRFSAERPKGSFSTLEIQRTEQGDSAMYLCASSPTGDLGEKLFFGSGTQLSVL.

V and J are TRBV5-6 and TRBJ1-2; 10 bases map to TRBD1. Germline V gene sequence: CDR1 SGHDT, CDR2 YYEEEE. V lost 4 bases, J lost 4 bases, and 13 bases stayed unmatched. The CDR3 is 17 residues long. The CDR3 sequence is CASSTDLQGQGFYGYTF. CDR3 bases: TGTGCCAGCAGCACAGATCTTCAGGGACAGGGGTTCTATGGCTACACCTTC.

As DNA, the CDR3 is TGCGCCAGCAGCCAAAACCTGGGAGGGGAACGGTTATATGGCTACACCTTC. It specifies CASSQNLGGERLYGYTF. The gene calls are TRBV4-3 and TRBJ1-2; D may be TRBD1 (5 bases). This CDR3 region has 17 residues. Germline-derived CDR1 and CDR2 are LGHNA and YSLEER. V lost 2 bases and J lost 5, with 21 bases in between.

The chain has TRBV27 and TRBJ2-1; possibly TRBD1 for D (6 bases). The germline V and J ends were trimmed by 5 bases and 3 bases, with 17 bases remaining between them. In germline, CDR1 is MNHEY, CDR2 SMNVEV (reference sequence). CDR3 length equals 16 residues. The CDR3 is CASSPRRGRVYNEQFF. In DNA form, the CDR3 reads TGTGCCAGCAGTCCCCGTAGGGGGAGAGTCTACAATGAGCAGTTCTTC.

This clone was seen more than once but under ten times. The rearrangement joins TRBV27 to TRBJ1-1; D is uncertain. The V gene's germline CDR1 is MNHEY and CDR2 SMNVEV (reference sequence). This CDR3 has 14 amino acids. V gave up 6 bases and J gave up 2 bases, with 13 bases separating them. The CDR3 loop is CASSSSAVNTEAFF. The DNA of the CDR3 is TGTGCCAGCAGCTCCTCGGCGGTTAACACTGAAGCTTTCTTT.

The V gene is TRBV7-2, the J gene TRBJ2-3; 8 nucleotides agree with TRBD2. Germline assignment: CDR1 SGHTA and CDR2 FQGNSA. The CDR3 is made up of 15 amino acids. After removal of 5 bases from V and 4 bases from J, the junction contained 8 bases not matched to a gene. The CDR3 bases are TGTGCCAGCAGCCCAGAAGTGGGACTAGCAGATACGCAGTATTTT. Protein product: CASSPEVGLADTQYF.

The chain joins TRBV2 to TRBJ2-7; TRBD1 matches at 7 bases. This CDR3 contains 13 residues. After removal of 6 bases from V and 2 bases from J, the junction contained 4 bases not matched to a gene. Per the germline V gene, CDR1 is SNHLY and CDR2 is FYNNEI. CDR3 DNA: TGTGCCAGCAGAGAGGGACAGCCCTACGAGCAGTACTTC. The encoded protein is CASREGQPYEQYF.

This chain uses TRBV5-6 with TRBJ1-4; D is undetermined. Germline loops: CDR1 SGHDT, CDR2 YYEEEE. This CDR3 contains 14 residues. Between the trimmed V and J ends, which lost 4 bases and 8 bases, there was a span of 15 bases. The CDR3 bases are TGTGCCAGCAGCCAGGTAGTTTCATCGGAAAAACTGTTTTTT. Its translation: CASSQVVSSEKLFF.

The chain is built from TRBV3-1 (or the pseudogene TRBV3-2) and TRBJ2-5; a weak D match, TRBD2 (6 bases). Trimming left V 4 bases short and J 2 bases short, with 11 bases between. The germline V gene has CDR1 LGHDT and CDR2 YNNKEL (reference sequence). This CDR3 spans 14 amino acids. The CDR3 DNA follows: TGTGCCAGCAGCCCCACGGGGAGGCAAGAGACCCAGTACTTC. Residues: CASSPTGRQETQYF.

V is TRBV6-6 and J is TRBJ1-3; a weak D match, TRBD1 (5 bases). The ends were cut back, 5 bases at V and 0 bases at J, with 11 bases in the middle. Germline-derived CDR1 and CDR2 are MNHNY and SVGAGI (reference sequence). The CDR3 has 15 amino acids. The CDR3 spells CASSNDRNSGNTIYF. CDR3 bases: TGTGCCAGCAGTAACGACAGAAACTCTGGAAACACCATATATTTT.

Here the CDR3 reads CASSHSGNNYNEQFF. DNA of the CDR3: TGTGCCAGCAGCCATTCAGGGAATAATTACAATGAGCAGTTCTTC. The J gene is TRBJ2-1, the V gene TRBV3-1 (or the pseudogene TRBV3-2); D perhaps matches TRBD1 (5 bases). Germline CDR1 is LGHDT and CDR2 is YNNKEL (reference sequence). V was trimmed by 3 bases and J by 4 bases, leaving 13 bases between them. CDR3 length: 15 residues.

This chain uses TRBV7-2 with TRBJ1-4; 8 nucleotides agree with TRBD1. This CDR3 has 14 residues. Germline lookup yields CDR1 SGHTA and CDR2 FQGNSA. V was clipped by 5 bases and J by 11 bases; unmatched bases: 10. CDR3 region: CASSPLSTGVKLFF. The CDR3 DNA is TGTGCCAGCAGCCCTCTATCGACAGGGGTTAAACTGTTTTTT.

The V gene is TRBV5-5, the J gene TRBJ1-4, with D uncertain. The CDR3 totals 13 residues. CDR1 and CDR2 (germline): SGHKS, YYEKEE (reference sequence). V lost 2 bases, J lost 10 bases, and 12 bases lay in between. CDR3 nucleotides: TGTGCCAGCAGCTTAGGTGGAGTGGGAAAACTGTTTTTT. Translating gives CASSLGGVGKLFF.

The CDR3 bases are TGTGCCAGCAGTGACGGTGGGGGGGCCGCAGATACGCAGTATTTT. Protein: CASSDGGGAADTQYF. The chain couples TRBV6-4 to TRBJ2-3; maybe TRBD2 (7 bases). There are 15 residues in the CDR3. V was shortened by 2 bases and J by 4 bases, with 13 bases between the two germline ends. Germline V gene lookup returns CDR1 MRHNA and CDR2 SNTAGT.

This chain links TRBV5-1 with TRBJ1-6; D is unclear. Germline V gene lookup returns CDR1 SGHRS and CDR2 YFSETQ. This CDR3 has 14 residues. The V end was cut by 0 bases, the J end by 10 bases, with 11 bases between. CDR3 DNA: TGCGCCAGCAGCTTGGAACGAGAGAGATCACCCCTCCACTTT. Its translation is CASSLERERSPLHF.

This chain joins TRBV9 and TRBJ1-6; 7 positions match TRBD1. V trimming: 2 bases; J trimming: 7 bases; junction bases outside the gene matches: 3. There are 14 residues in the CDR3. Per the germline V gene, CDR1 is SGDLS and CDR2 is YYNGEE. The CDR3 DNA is TGTGCCAGCAGCGTCGAGACAGGGAATTCACCCCTCCACTTT. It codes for CASSVETGNSPLHF. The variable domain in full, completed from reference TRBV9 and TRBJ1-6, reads DSGVTQTPKHLITATGQRVTLRCSPRSGDLSVYWYQQSLDQGLQFLIQYYNGEERAKGNILERFSAQQFPDLHSELNLSSLELGDSALYFCASSVETGNSPLHFGNGTRLTVT.

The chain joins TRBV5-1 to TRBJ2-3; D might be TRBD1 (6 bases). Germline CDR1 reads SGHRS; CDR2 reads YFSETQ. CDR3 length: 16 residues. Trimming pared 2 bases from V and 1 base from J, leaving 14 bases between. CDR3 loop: CASSFIPQGGTDTQYF. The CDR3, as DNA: TGCGCCAGCAGCTTCATCCCACAGGGCGGCACAGATACGCAGTATTTT.

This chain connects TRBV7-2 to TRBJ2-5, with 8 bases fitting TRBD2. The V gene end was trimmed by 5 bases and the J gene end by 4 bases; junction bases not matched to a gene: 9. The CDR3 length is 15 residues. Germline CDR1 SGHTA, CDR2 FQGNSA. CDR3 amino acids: CASSPGSGRGETQYF. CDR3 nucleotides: TGTGCCAGCAGCCCAGGGAGCGGGAGAGGAGAGACCCAGTACTTC.

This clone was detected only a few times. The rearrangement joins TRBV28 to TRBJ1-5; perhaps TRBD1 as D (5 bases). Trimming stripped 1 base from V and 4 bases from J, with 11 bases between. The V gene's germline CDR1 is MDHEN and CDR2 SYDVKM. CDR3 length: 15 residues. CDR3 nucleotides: TGTGCCAGCAGTTTATTCCAAGACAGAAATCAGCCCCAGCATTTT. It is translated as CASSLFQDRNQPQHF.

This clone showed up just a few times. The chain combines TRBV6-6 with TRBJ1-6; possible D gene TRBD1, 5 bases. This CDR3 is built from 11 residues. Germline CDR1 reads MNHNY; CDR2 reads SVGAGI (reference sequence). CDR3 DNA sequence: TGTGCTAGCGGTTCGGGACTCCCCCTCCACTTT. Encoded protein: CASGSGLPLHF.

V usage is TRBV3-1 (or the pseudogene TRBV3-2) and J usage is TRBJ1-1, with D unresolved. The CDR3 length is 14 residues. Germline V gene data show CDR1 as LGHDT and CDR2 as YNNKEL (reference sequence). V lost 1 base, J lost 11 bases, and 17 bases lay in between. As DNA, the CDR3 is TGTGCCAGCAGCCAAGGGTTGGTGCGAACCGGGGCTTTCTTT. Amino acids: CASSQGLVRTGAFF.

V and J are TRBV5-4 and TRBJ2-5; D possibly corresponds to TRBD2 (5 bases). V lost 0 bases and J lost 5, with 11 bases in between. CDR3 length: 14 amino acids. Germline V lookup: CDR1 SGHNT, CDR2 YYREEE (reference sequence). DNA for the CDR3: TGTGCCAGCAGCTTGGTGGAGCGCGGGGAGACCCAGTACTTC. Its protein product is CASSLVERGETQYF.

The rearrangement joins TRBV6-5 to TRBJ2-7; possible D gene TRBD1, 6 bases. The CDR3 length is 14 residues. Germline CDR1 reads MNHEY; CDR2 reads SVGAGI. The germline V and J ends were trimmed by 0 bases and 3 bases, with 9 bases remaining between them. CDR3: CASSYSPGHYEQYF. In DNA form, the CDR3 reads TGTGCCAGCAGTTACTCACCGGGACACTACGAGCAGTACTTC.